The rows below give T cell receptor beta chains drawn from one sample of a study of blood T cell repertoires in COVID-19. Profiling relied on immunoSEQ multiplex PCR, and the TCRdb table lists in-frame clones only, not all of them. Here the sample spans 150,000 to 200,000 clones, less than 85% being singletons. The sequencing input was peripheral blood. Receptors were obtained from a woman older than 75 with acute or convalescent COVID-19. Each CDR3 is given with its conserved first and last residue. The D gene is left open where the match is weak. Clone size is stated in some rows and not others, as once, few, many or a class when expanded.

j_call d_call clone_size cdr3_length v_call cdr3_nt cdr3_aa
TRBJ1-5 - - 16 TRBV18 TGTGCCAGCTCACCACCGGGCCGGGGAGGCAATCAGCCCCAGCATTTT CASSPPGRGGNQPQHF
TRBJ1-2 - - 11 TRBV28 TGTGCCACCCTGACAAATTATGGCTACACCTTC CATLTNYGYTF
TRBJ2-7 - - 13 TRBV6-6 TGTGCCAGCAGTTACACAGGACCCTACGAGCAGTACTTC CASSYTGPYEQYF
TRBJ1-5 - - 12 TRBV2 TGTGCCAGCACAGGGCTGGAGCAGCCCCAGCATTTT CASTGLEQPQHF
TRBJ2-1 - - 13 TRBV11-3 TGTGCCAGCAGCCTGGACTTTTACAATGAGCAGTTCTTC CASSLDFYNEQFF
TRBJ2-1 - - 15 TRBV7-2 TGTGCCAGCAGCTTAGCGTATGCAGGGGGGAATGAGCAGTTCTTC CASSLAYAGGNEQFF
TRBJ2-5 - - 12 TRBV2 TGTGCCAGCAGTCCTCAGCGAGAGACCCAGTACTTC CASSPQRETQYF
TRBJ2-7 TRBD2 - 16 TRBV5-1 TGCGCCAGCAGCTTGGCCGTACTAGCGGTCCCCTACGAGCAGTACTTC CASSLAVLAVPYEQYF
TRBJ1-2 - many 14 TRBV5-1 TGCGCCAGCAGCACCGGGACTGCAAACTATGGCTACACCTTC CASSTGTANYGYTF
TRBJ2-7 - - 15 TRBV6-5 TGTGCCAGCAGGAATGGCGCTGCGGTTCCCTACGAGCAGTACTTC CASRNGAAVPYEQYF
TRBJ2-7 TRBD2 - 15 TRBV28 TGTGCCAGCAGTTTATCGTCTAGCGGGAGCCGTGAGCAGTACTTC CASSLSSSGSREQYF
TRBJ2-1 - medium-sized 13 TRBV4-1 TGCGCCAGCAGCCAAGGACTAGTGAATGAGCAGTTCTTC CASSQGLVNEQFF
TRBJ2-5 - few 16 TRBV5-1 TGCGCCAGCAGCTTGGCGCTGACAGGATCAGGGGAGACCCAGTACTTC CASSLALTGSGETQYF
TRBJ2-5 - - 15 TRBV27 TGTGCCAGCAGTCGAGCGGTAGCTTCCTCGGAGACCCAGTACTTC CASSRAVASSETQYF
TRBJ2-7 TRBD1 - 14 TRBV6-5 TGTGCCAGTGACAGGGAACCCTCCTCCTACGAGCAGTACTTC CASDREPSSYEQYF
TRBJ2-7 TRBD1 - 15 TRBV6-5 TGTGCCAGCAGTTACTCCGGACAGGGGAATAACGAGCAGTACTTC CASSYSGQGNNEQYF
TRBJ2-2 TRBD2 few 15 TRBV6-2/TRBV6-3 TGTGCCAGCAGTTACCCGGGAGGGAACACCGGGGAGCTGTTTTTT CASSYPGGNTGELFF
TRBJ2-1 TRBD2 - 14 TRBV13 TGTGCCAGCAGCATGGGACTAGCGGTTGGTGAGCAGTTCTTC CASSMGLAVGEQFF
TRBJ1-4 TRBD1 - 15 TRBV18 TGTGCCAGCTCACCCACGGGACAGGGTTTTGAAAAACTGTTTTTT CASSPTGQGFEKLFF
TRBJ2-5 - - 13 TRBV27 TGTGCCAGCAGTTTTCTAGTGGGAGAGACCCAGTACTTC CASSFLVGETQYF
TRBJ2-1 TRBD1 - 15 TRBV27 TGTGCCAGCAGTTCAATAAAGGGACAGGGCTATGAGCAGTTCTTC CASSSIKGQGYEQFF
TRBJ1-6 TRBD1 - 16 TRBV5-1 TGCGCCAGCAGCCTTACACAGGGGCGAAATAATTCACCCCTCCACTTT CASSLTQGRNNSPLHF
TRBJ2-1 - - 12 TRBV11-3 TGTGCCAGCAGCTCTATCACCAATGAGCAGTTCTTC CASSSITNEQFF
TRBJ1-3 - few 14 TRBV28 TGTGCCAGCAGCCTCACAGGGACTGGAAACACCATATATTTT CASSLTGTGNTIYF
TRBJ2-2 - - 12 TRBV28 TGTGCCAGCTTGGAGCTAACCGGGGAGCTGTTTTTT CASLELTGELFF
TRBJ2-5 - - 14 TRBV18 TGTGCCAGCTCACCGACGGGCGGGGCAGAGACCCAGTACTTC CASSPTGGAETQYF
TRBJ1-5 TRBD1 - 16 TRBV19 TGTGCCAGTAGTCCGAGGACGGGACAGGGGGATCAGCCCCAGCATTTT CASSPRTGQGDQPQHF